The 11 T cell receptor beta chains below come from one sample, sequenced in a study of response to subunit inactivated influenza vaccine. Each CDR3 protein gets one entry after TCRdb re-called the RT-PCR reads with MiXCR. The sample shows about 650,000 distinct CDR3 sequences, approximately 15% of them seen only once. Sequencing was performed on PBMCs from blood, taken approximately 12 days after vaccination. These receptor sequences come from a man in his forties or fifties who received an inactivated influenza vaccine.

CDR3 sequence reads: CASSQAAGRTDTQYF. CDR3 sequence (DNA): TGTGCCAGCAGCCAAGCAGCAGGGCGCACAGATACGCAGTATTTT. The rearrangement uses TRBV3-1 and TRBJ2-3, with TRBD1 as a possible D gene (5 bases). Germline CDR1 LGHDT, CDR2 YNNKEL (reference sequence). The CDR3 extends over 15 amino acids. The V end lost 1 base, the J end lost 1 base, and 9 bases lay between the germline ends.

The chain has TRBV12-3 or TRBV12-4 and TRBJ2-3; possibly TRBD1 for D (5 bases). CDR3 size: 16 residues. V was cut by 3 bases and J by 4 bases, with 17 bases left in between. The CDR3 protein is CASSFWGSQPPDTQYF. CDR3 sequence (DNA): TGTGCCAGCAGTTTTTGGGGCTCCCAACCCCCAGATACGCAGTATTTT.

This clonotype appeared a few times. The genes are TRBV28 and TRBJ2-7; D is ambiguous. Per germline, CDR1 MDHEN and CDR2 SYDVKM. V lost 6 bases to trimming and J lost 0 bases, with 18 bases between them. The length of the CDR3 is 16 residues. The CDR3 DNA is TGTGCCAGCAGCCGGCCCAGTGCCGGCAGCTCCTACGAGCAGTACTTC. Amino acids: CASSRPSAGSSYEQYF.

This clonotype was observed a handful of times. This chain joins TRBV12-3 or TRBV12-4 and TRBJ2-7; no reliable D call. The V gene lost 6 bases and the J gene lost 3 bases, with 6 bases spanning the gap. The CDR3 length is 11 residues. The CDR3 here is CASRRHYEQYF. CDR3 sequence (DNA): TGTGCCAGCAGACGACACTACGAGCAGTACTTC.

The table lists this clonotype with a few counts. The CDR3 coding sequence is TGTGCCAGCAGCGCCGGGACTAGCGACTACAATGAGCAGTTCTTC. Its translation is CASSAGTSDYNEQFF. The chain joins TRBV4-2 to TRBJ2-1, with 10 bases lining up with TRBD2. After removal of 5 bases from V and 3 bases from J, the junction contained 4 bases not matched to a gene. The CDR3 has 15 amino acids. In germline, CDR1 is LGHNA, CDR2 YNFKEQ.

The CDR3 here is CASSAELTRGGELFF. DNA of the CDR3: TGTGCCAGCAGCGCCGAGCTCACGAGGGGCGGGGAGCTGTTTTTT. The genes are TRBV9 and TRBJ2-2; D is perhaps TRBD1 or TRBD2 (5 bases each). The V and J ends lost 3 bases and 7 bases respectively, with 16 bases between them. CDR3 size: 15 residues. Germline V gene data show CDR1 as SGDLS and CDR2 as YYNGEE.

This chain uses TRBV10-3 with TRBJ1-2; tentative D call: TRBD1 (5 bases). The V end lost 3 bases, the J end lost 5 bases, and 19 bases lay between the germline ends. Per germline, CDR1 ENHRY and CDR2 SYGVKD. The CDR3 has 16 residues. The CDR3 DNA sequence: TGTGCCATCAGTGACCCCGCAATGGGGCCGCGTTATGGCTACACCTTC. Residues: CAISDPAMGPRYGYTF.

The chain carries TRBV7-9 and TRBJ2-3, with D possibly being TRBD2 (5 bases). The CDR3 has 15 amino acids. Germline CDR1 is SEHNR and CDR2 is FQNEAQ (reference sequence). V lost 2 bases to trimming and J lost 0 bases, with 9 bases between them. The CDR3 region has the DNA TGTGCCAGCAGCTTAACAGCGGACAGCACAGATACGCAGTATTTT. Its translation: CASSLTADSTDTQYF.

The J gene is TRBJ1-5, the V gene TRBV7-8, with D unclear. The germline gives CDR1 SGHVS, CDR2 FQNEAQ. The ends were cut back, 4 bases at V and 3 bases at J, with 25 bases in the middle. This CDR3 has 19 residues. The CDR3 loop is CASSSISPLLERDNQPQHF. The CDR3 DNA reads TGTGCCAGCAGCTCCATCTCCCCCCTTCTAGAACGGGACAATCAGCCCCAGCATTTT.

The rearrangement joins TRBV5-1 to TRBJ2-1; 9 bases agree with TRBD2. The germline CDR1 and CDR2 sequences are SGHRS and YFSETQ. The V segment lost 0 bases and the J segment 7 bases; nucleotides outside the gene matches: 8. The CDR3 contains 16 residues. The CDR3 sequence: CASSLVRSGGRNEQFF. CDR3 nucleotide sequence: TGCGCCAGCAGCTTGGTCCGTAGCGGGGGAAGAAATGAGCAGTTCTTC.

The table lists this clonotype with a few counts. V and J are TRBV7-2 and TRBJ2-1, with a possible D match to TRBD2 (6 bases). This CDR3 has 16 amino acids. The V and J ends lost 0 bases and 2 bases respectively, with 11 bases between them. Germline-derived CDR1 and CDR2 are SGHTA and FQGNSA. The CDR3 sequence: CASSLAHSGPYNEQFF. Written as DNA, the CDR3 is TGTGCCAGCAGCTTAGCGCATAGCGGACCCTACAATGAGCAGTTCTTC.